This TCR beta chain was documented in a study of blood T cell repertoires in COVID-19. Study-wide context: COVID-19 samples from acute and convalescent phases originated in the United States, Italy and Spain. Nucleic acid was either cDNA or gDNA, and it came from T cells, B-cell-depleted T cells, or PBMCs.

Germline V gives CDR1 SGHNT, CDR2 YENEEA. Trimming removed 4 bases from V and 5 bases from J; junction bases left unmatched: 5. The CDR3 is 15 amino acids. In the authors' methods: It was from reference gene primer amplification that nucleated cell counts were estimated. TCRdb's table, derived via immunoSEQ multiplex PCR, lists solely in-frame clones and lacks some. V and J calls and clone size follow that table, whereas D and trimming were derived from the DNA. The data show roughly 200,000 clones, around 90% seen once. This chain connects TRBV11-3 to TRBJ2-2; 9 bases match TRBD1. The receptor was isolated from a man in his sixties with acute or convalescent COVID-19. Sample: peripheral blood. This CDR3 reads CASSSGTGTTGELFF. In DNA form, the CDR3 reads TGTGCCAGCAGCTCAGGGACAGGGACTACCGGGGAGCTGTTTTTT.